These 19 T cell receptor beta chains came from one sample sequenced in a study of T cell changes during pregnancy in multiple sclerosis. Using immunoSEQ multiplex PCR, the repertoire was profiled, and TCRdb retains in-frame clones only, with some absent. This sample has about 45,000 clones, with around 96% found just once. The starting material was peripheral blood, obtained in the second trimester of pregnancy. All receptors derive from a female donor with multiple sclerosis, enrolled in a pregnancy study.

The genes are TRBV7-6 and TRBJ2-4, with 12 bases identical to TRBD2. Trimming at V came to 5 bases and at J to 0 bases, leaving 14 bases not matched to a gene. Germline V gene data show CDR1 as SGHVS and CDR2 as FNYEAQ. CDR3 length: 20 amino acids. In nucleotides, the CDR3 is TGTGCCAGCAGCCCAGGGACCTCTGGACTAGCGGGGCTAGCCAAAAACATTCAGTACTTC. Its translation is CASSPGTSGLAGLAKNIQYF.

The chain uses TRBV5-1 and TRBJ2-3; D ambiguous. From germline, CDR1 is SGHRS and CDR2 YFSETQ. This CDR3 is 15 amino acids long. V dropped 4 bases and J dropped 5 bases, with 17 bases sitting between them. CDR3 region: CASSPPFATGDTQYF. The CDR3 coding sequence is TGCGCCAGCAGCCCCCCCTTTGCAACTGGAGATACGCAGTATTTT.

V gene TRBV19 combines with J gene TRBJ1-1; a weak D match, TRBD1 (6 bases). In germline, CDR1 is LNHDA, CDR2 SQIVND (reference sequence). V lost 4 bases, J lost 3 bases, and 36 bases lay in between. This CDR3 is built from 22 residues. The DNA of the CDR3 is TGTGCCAGTAGTACAGGGGTGAGGTTGGGTTGGAGGTTGGTTCTGGAAGACACTGAAGCTTTCTTT. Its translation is CASSTGVRLGWRLVLEDTEAFF. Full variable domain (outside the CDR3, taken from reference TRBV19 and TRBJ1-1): DGGITQSPKYLFRKEGQNVTLSCEQNLNHDAMYWYRQDPGQGLRLIYYSQIVNDFQKGDIAEGYSVSREKKESFPLTVTSAQKNPTAFYLCASSTGVRLGWRLVLEDTEAFFGQGTRLTVV.

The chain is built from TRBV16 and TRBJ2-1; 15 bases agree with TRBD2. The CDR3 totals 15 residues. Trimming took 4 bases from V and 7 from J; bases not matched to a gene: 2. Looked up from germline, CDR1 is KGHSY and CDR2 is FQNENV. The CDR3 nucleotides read TGTGCCAGCAGCCGGACTAGCGGGGGGGGAAATGAGCAGTTCTTC. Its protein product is CASSRTSGGGNEQFF. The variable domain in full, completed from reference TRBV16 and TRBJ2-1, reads GEEVAQTPKHLVRGEGQKAKLYCAPIKGHSYVFWYQQVLKNEFKFLISFQNENVFDETGMPKERFSAKCLPNSPCSLEIQATKLEDSAVYFCASSRTSGGGNEQFFGPGTRLTVL.

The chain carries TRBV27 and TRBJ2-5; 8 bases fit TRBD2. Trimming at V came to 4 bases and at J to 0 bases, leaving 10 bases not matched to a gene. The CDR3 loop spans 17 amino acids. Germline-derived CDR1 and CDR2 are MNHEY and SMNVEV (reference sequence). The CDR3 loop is CASSSKLAAIYQETQYF. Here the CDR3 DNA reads TGTGCCAGCAGTTCCAAACTAGCGGCAATTTACCAAGAGACCCAGTACTTC.

The chain's CDR3 is CASSGEGGGNEQFF. The CDR3 nucleotides read TGTGCCAGCAGTGGCGAGGGGGGGGGCAATGAGCAGTTCTTC. V usage is TRBV6-6 and J usage is TRBJ2-1, with D maybe TRBD2 (7 bases). Germline V CDR1 and CDR2: MNHNY, SVGAGI (reference sequence). There are 14 residues in the CDR3. V was pared by 5 bases and J by 6 bases, with 14 bases between.

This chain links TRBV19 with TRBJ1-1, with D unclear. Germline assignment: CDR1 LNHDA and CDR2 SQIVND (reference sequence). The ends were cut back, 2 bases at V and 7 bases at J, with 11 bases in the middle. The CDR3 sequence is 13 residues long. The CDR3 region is CASSIRNTNEAFF. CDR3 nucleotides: TGTGCCAGTAGTATAAGAAACACCAATGAAGCTTTCTTT.

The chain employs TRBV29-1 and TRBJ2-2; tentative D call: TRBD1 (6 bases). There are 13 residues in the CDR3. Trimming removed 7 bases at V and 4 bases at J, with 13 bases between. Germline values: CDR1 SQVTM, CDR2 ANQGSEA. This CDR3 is CSGQLGGTGELFF. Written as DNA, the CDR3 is TGCAGCGGGCAACTAGGGGGCACCGGGGAGCTGTTTTTT.

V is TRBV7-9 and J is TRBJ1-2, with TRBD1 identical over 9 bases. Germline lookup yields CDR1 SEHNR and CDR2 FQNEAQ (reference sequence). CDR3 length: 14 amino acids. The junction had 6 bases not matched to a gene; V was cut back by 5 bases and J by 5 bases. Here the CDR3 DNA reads TGTGCCAGCAGCGGCCGGGACAGGGAGTATGGCTACACCTTC. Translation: CASSGRDREYGYTF.

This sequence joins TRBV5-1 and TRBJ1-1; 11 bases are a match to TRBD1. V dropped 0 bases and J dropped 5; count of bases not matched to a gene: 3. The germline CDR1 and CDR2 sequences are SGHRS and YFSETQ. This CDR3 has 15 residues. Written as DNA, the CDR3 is TGCGCCAGCAGCTTGGAGGGACAGGGGGTGACTGAAGCTTTCTTT. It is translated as CASSLEGQGVTEAFF.

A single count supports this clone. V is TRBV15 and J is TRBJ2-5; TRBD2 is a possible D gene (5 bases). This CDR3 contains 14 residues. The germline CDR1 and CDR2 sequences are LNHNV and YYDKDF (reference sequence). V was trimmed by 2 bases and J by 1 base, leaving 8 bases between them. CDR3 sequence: CATSRPSGQETQYF. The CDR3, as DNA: TGTGCCACCAGCAGACCCAGCGGCCAAGAGACCCAGTACTTC.

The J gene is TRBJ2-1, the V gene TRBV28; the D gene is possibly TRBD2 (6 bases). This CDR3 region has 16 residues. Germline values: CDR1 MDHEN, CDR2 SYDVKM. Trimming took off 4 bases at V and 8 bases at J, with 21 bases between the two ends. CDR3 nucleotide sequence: TGTGCCAGCAGTTCTCGGACTAACCTACCGAGGGATGAGCAGTTCTTC. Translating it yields CASSSRTNLPRDEQFF.

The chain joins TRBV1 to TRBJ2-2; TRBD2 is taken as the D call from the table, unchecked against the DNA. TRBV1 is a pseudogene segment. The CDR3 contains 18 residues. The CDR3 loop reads CTSSHPGRRGRPTGELFF. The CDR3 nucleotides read TGCACCAGCAGCCACCCTGGTAGGCGGGGGAGACCCACCGGGGAGCTGTTTTTT.

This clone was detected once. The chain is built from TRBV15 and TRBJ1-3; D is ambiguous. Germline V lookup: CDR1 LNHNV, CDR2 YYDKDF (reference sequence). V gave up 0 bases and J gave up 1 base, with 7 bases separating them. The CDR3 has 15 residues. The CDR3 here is CATSRDGGSGNTIYF. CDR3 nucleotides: TGTGCCACCAGCAGAGATGGAGGGTCTGGAAACACCATATATTTT.

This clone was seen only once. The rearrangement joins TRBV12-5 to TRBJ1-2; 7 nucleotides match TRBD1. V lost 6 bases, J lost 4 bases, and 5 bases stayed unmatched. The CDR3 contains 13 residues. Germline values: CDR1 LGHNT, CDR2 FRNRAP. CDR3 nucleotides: TGTGCTAGTGGCGCCCGGGACAGCTATGGCTACACCTTC. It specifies CASGARDSYGYTF.

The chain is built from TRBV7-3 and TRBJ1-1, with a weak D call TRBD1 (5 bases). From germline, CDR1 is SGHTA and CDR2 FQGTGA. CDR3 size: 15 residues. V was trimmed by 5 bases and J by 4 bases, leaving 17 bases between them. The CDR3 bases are TGTGCCAGCAGCCCGGCCGGGGGGGGGACCACTGAAGCTTTCTTT. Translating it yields CASSPAGGGTTEAFF.

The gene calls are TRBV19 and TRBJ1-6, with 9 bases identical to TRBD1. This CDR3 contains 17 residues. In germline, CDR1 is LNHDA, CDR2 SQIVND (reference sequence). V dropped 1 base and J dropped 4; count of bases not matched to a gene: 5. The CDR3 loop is CASSIGLGQGYNSPLHF. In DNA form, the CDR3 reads TGTGCCAGTAGTATAGGGTTAGGACAGGGGTATAATTCACCCCTCCACTTT.

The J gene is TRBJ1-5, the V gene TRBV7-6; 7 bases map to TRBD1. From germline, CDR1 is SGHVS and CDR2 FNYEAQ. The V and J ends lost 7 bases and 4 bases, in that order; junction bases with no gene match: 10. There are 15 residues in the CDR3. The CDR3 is CASNKSGGRNQPQHF. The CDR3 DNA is TGTGCCAGCAACAAATCAGGGGGACGGAATCAGCCCCAGCATTTT.

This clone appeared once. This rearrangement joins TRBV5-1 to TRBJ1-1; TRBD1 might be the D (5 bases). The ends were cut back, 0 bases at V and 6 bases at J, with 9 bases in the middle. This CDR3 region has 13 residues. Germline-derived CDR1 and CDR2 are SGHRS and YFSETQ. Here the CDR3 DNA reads TGCGCCAGCAGCTTGGGACAGCCCCCTGAAGCTTTCTTT. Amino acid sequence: CASSLGQPPEAFF.